In its sample, the clone carrying this T cell receptor (beta chain) was seen many times. These data originate in a study of early T cells in non-severe SARS-CoV-2 infection. This CDR3 contains 11 residues. CDR1 GTSNPN and CDR2 SVGIG come from the germline V gene (reference sequence). Deletions cut 0 bases from V and 10 bases from J, with 9 bases between. TCRdb itself ran the 5' RACE reads through MiXCR, one entry per CDR3 protein. The table includes roughly 32,000 distinct CDR3 sequences, 5% to 6.5% detected once. This TCR was recovered from an adult who was a healthcare worker with PCR-confirmed SARS-CoV-2 infection or an uninfected control (not recorded which). The material sequenced was whole blood. The chain couples TRBV30 to TRBJ1-2; D ambiguous. This CDR3 reads CAWSVKGIYTF. In DNA, the CDR3 is TGTGCCTGGAGTGTAAAGGGAATCTACACCTTC.